This T cell receptor beta chain was found in a study of shared clonotypes between healthy human individuals. The germline gives CDR1 SEHNR, CDR2 FQNEAQ (reference sequence). This CDR3 comprises 16 residues. V gave up 1 base and J gave up 4 bases, with 14 bases separating them. Regarding this clone: Its antigen is still unknown.

Naive CD8 cells were CD45RO-negative, positively selected for CCR7, excluding terminally differentiated effector memory CD45RA+ cells. General study findings and limits: Represented diversity, genetic and exposure-history alike, was limited by few donors.

Each sorted subset replicate got 200 ng genomic DNA, 30,000 or so genomes. The protocol was immunoSEQ multiplex PCR, while the TCRdb copy is restricted to in-frame clones and leaves out a portion. The table records a few million clones, 85% to 95% of them present only once. The source of this sequence is a man between 18 and 35 years old in good health. Some clones in this sample may be carry-over from other donors' samples. The chain couples TRBV7-9 to TRBJ2-1; D possibly corresponds to TRBD1 (6 bases). Sequencing was carried out using naive CD8+ T cells from PBMCs. The CDR3 region is CASSLEALRGYNEQFF. DNA of the CDR3: TGTGCCAGCAGCTTAGAGGCGCTAAGGGGGTACAATGAGCAGTTCTTC.